One sample yielded the 12 T cell receptor beta chains listed below, sequenced in a study of blood T cell repertoires in COVID-19. Clones were sequenced by immunoSEQ multiplex PCR, and TCRdb holds only the in-frame ones, with some missing. The sample yields about 250,000 clones, around 91% seen once. Specimen: PBMCs or T cells enriched from blood (not recorded which). The receptors were gathered from a woman aged 18-29 years who had recovered from COVID-19.

This clone came up once. V and J are TRBV19 and TRBJ1-6; D not certain. V was pared by 3 bases and J by 7 bases, with 13 bases between. Germline-derived CDR1 and CDR2 are LNHDA and SQIVND (reference sequence). CDR3 length: 15 amino acids. For the CDR3, the DNA is TGTGCCAGTAGTATCTGGGAGAGATCCAATTCACCCCTCCACTTT. Amino acid sequence: CASSIWERSNSPLHF.

V is TRBV7-2 and J is TRBJ2-7, with 7 bases matching TRBD1. CDR1 is SGHTA and CDR2 is FQGNSA in the germline V gene. Germline trimming cut 4 bases from V and 0 bases from J; bases unmatched to any gene: 3. The length of the CDR3 is 14 residues. The CDR3 loop reads CASSWAGGSYEQYF. For the CDR3, the DNA is TGTGCCAGCAGCTGGGCAGGGGGCTCCTACGAGCAGTACTTC.

This rearrangement joins TRBV11-2 to TRBJ1-2; D perhaps matches TRBD1 (6 bases). Trimming cost V 5 bases and J 7 bases, with 11 bases left between them. The CDR3 is made up of 12 amino acids. The germline CDR1 and CDR2 sequences are SGHAT and FQNNGV. The CDR3 sequence is CASSTGGLGYTF. Written as DNA, the CDR3 is TGTGCCAGCAGCACGGGGGGCCTTGGCTACACCTTC.

The rearrangement uses TRBV7-2 and TRBJ2-2, with a possible D match to TRBD1 (6 bases). The germline CDR1 and CDR2 sequences are SGHTA and FQGNSA. The CDR3 spans 16 residues. Trimming removed 4 bases at V and 3 bases at J, with 15 bases between. The CDR3 DNA reads TGTGCCAGCAGCTACCAGGGGAACTTTTACACCGGGGAGCTGTTTTTT. Its translation: CASSYQGNFYTGELFF. Full variable domain (remainder filled in from reference TRBV7-2 and TRBJ2-2): GAGVSQSPSNKVTEKGKDVELRCDPISGHTALYWYRQSLGQGLEFLIYFQGNSAPDKSGLPSDRFSAERTGGSVSTLTIQRTQQEDSAVYLCASSYQGNFYTGELFFGEGSRLTVL.

The V gene is TRBV5-1, the J gene TRBJ1-6, with 8 bases aligning to TRBD1. Germline CDR1 and CDR2: SGHRS and YFSETQ. The length of the CDR3 is 15 residues. V trimming: 0 bases; J trimming: 10 bases; junction bases outside the gene matches: 6. DNA of the CDR3: TGCGCCAGCAGCTTGGATGGGACAGGCTCCTCACCCCTCCACTTT. As protein: CASSLDGTGSSPLHF.

The rearrangement uses TRBV18 and TRBJ1-2, with D perhaps matching TRBD1 (5 bases). The germline CDR1 and CDR2 sequences are KGHSH and LQKENI. The CDR3 has 13 residues. V was cut by 1 base and J by 12 bases, with 15 bases left in between. The CDR3 bases are TGTGCCAGCTCACCACTTGAAGGGGAGGGAAACACCTTC. It specifies CASSPLEGEGNTF.

The chain combines TRBV7-8 with TRBJ1-5; TRBD1 might be the D (6 bases). Per germline, CDR1 SGHVS and CDR2 FQNEAQ. The CDR3 runs to 17 residues. With 4 bases removed from V and 2 bases from J, the gap between germline ends came to 18 bases. CDR3 region: CASSSGGLGDGNQPQHF. DNA for the CDR3: TGTGCCAGCAGCTCGGGGGGGCTCGGGGATGGCAATCAGCCCCAGCATTTT.

This clone occurred once. The rearrangement joins TRBV3-1 (or the pseudogene TRBV3-2) to TRBJ2-5; possible D gene TRBD2, 7 bases. CDR3 length equals 15 residues. Between the trimmed V and J ends, which lost 4 bases and 5 bases, there was a span of 17 bases. Germline CDR1 LGHDT, CDR2 YNNKEL (reference sequence). CDR3 DNA: TGTGCCAGCAGCCCTCTAGGGGAGGGGGATGAGACCCAGTACTTC. It is translated as CASSPLGEGDETQYF.

This clone is labeled as medium-sized. This chain links TRBV3-1 (or the pseudogene TRBV3-2) with TRBJ1-1, with D unclear. Germline CDR1 and CDR2: LGHDT and YNNKEL (reference sequence). This CDR3 region has 11 residues. V lost 4 bases, J lost 6 bases, and 6 bases lay in between. DNA for the CDR3: TGTGCCAGCAGCCGGTCGGCTGAAGCTTTCTTT. This codes for CASSRSAEAFF.

The chain couples TRBV4-1 to TRBJ1-1; D not certain. Germline CDR1 and CDR2: MGHRA and YSYEKL. The CDR3 sequence is 14 residues long. V was trimmed by 4 bases and J by 8 bases, leaving 17 bases between them. CDR3 region: CASSLTLDLLEAFF. CDR3 nucleotides: TGCGCCAGCAGCCTTACATTGGACTTGTTGGAAGCTTTCTTT.

This clone appeared once. The chain employs TRBV3-1 (or the pseudogene TRBV3-2) and TRBJ2-1; D is uncertain. The CDR3 has 14 amino acids. V lost 4 bases and J 4 bases, leaving 11 bases between the germline ends. Germline V gene lookup returns CDR1 LGHDT and CDR2 YNNKEL (reference sequence). The CDR3 DNA reads TGTGCCAGCAGCCCAGGTTCGTTGTACAATGAGCAGTTCTTC. Its translation: CASSPGSLYNEQFF.

The chain joins TRBV28 to TRBJ1-3; no clear D gene. The CDR3 length is 13 residues. The germline V gene encodes CDR1 MDHEN and CDR2 SYDVKM. The V end was cut by 5 bases, the J end by 2 bases, with 7 bases between. The CDR3 loop reads CASSEVTGNTIYF. The CDR3 DNA is TGTGCCAGCAGTGAGGTAACTGGAAACACCATATATTTT. The complete variable domain, with remaining parts taken from reference TRBV28 and TRBJ1-3, reads DVKVTQSSRYLVKRTGEKVFLECVQDMDHENMFWYRQDPGLGLRLIYFSYDVKMKEKGDIPEGYSVSREKKERFSLILESASTNQTSMYLCASSEVTGNTIYFGEGSWLTVV.